This T cell receptor (beta chain) was sequenced in a study of metastatic and nonmetastatic thyroid tumors. Trimming took off 0 bases at V and 3 bases at J, with 9 bases between the two ends. Germline lookup yields CDR1 MNHEY and CDR2 SVGAGI. This CDR3 has 14 amino acids. Through MiXCR, TCRdb re-clonotyped the PCR reads. The table shows tens of thousands of clones, with 25% occurring only once. Thyroid surgery was preceded by no treatment in any patient. V gene TRBV6-5 combines with J gene TRBJ2-7, with a possible D match to TRBD2 (6 bases). Sequenced: blood. This clonotype was obtained from a female donor with papillary thyroid cancer or a benign thyroid nodule (not recorded which). Some clones in this sample may be carry-over from other donors' samples. CDR3 DNA sequence: TGTGCCAGCAGTTACTCCGGGGAGGTCTACGAGCAGTACTTC. Translated: CASSYSGEVYEQYF.